This TCR beta chain was found in a study of T cells in Graves' hyperthyroidism and ophthalmopathy. In the study overall: Initial diagnosis, before any treatment, was when peripheral blood was collected.

Researchers amplified the TCR beta CDR3 regions from RNA transcripts. Researchers ran a first-round RT-PCR on the TCR CDR3 using the HTBI primer set. TCRdb called the multiplex PCR reads again in MiXCR, with one record for every CDR3 protein. The sample yields 450,000 to 650,000 distinct CDR3 sequences, less than 25% seen once. The germline gives CDR1 DFQATT, CDR2 SNEGSKA (reference sequence). The ends lost 3 bases at V and 3 bases at J; junction bases unmatched: 7. This CDR3 has 16 amino acids. Patients were aged 18 to 65, had disease duration under 2 months, and had newly diagnosed hyperthyroidism. The table lists this clonotype with many counts. Antigen specificity is unknown. Study-wide results and limits: The model foresaw ophthalmopathy a median approximately 6.3 months prior to onset. Ophthalmopathy cases were set apart from stable hyperthyroidism by a 13 V-J model.

The sample taken for sequencing was blood. This rearrangement joins TRBV20-1 to TRBJ1-5; TRBD1 agrees at 11 bases. The sequence derives from a young man with Graves' hyperthyroidism. In DNA, the CDR3 is TGCAGTGCTAGTTGGGGACAGGGGGGCACCAATCAGCCCCAGCATTTT. Its translation is CSASWGQGGTNQPQHF.